Following are 17 T cell receptor beta chains from one sample sequenced in a study of cytomegalovirus exposure and HLA in healthy donors. Vbeta (60) and Jbeta (13) primers were used in the PCR. Only in-frame clones appear in the TCRdb table, and some are missing; sequencing was by immunoSEQ multiplex PCR. This sample has 100,000 to 150,000 clones, with roughly four fifths found just once. Sequencing used PBMCs. These receptors all come from a woman aged 40-49 years in good health and CMV-seropositive.

The chain's CDR3 is CASGYGVGTAGVEGEQFF. CDR3 nucleotides: TGTGCCAGCGGCTACGGGGTAGGCACAGCGGGAGTGGAGGGTGAGCAGTTCTTC. This chain uses TRBV27 with TRBJ2-1; TRBD2 agrees at 8 bases. Per the germline V gene, CDR1 is MNHEY and CDR2 is SMNVEV (reference sequence). V gave up 8 bases and J gave up 9 bases; unmatched junction bases: 24. The CDR3 has 18 amino acids.

This rearrangement joins TRBV6-5 to TRBJ1-2; 8 bases fit TRBD1. Germline loops: CDR1 MNHEY, CDR2 SVGAGI. J gave up 1 base and V 6 bases, and 7 bases lay outside the gene matches. This CDR3 spans 15 amino acids. The CDR3 region has the DNA TGTGCCAGCAGGCCACAGGGGGGTCTTAACTATGGCTACACCTTC. Protein: CASRPQGGLNYGYTF.

The chain joins TRBV7-2 to TRBJ2-5, with a possible D match to TRBD1 (5 bases). The CDR3 is made up of 15 amino acids. V was pared by 1 base and J by 1 base, with 10 bases between. Germline V CDR1 and CDR2: SGHTA, FQGNSA. In nucleotides, the CDR3 is TGTGCCAGCAGCTTAGATGGACACCGCCAAGAGACCCAGTACTTC. The encoded protein is CASSLDGHRQETQYF.

The chain recombines TRBV27 with TRBJ2-1; D is uncertain. Trimming took off 3 bases at V and 7 bases at J, with 7 bases between the two ends. CDR1 MNHEY and CDR2 SMNVEV come from the germline V gene (reference sequence). The CDR3 loop spans 12 amino acids. In nucleotides, the CDR3 is TGTGCCAGCAGTTTCGGTTTGAATGAGCAGTTCTTC. This encodes CASSFGLNEQFF.

J is TRBJ2-7 and V is TRBV6-5; 8 bases map to TRBD1. J was trimmed by 2 bases and V by 10 bases; bases with no gene match: 10. The CDR3 loop spans 14 amino acids. Looked up from germline, CDR1 is MNHEY and CDR2 is SVGAGI. The CDR3 bases are TGTGCCACCATAGAGGGGACAGGACCCTACGAGCAGTACTTC. The encoded protein is CATIEGTGPYEQYF.

The chain links TRBV5-1 to TRBJ2-7, with TRBD1 matching over 9 bases. V was pared by 4 bases and J by 5 bases, with 7 bases of the junction left unmatched. The CDR3 contains 14 residues. CDR1 and CDR2 from the germline V gene are SGHRS and YFSETQ. The CDR3 loop reads CASSPGQGIHEQYF. CDR3 coding DNA: TGCGCCAGCAGCCCGGGACAGGGAATCCACGAGCAGTACTTC.

This rearrangement joins TRBV9 to TRBJ1-5; D call uncertain. Germline V gene data show CDR1 as SGDLS and CDR2 as YYNGEE. The CDR3 length is 15 residues. Trimming left V 4 bases short and J 5 bases short, with 16 bases between. DNA for the CDR3: TGTGCCAGCAGCCAAGCACCAGGTCCTCATCAGCCCCAGCATTTT. Amino acid sequence: CASSQAPGPHQPQHF.

The chain links TRBV19 to TRBJ2-2; 7 bases line up with TRBD1. In germline, CDR1 is LNHDA, CDR2 SQIVND (reference sequence). Losses at the gene ends were 5 bases for V and 3 bases for J; bases not matched to a gene: 3. This CDR3 comprises 14 residues. This CDR3 is CASSPQGYTGELFF. CDR3 in DNA: TGTGCCAGTAGTCCACAGGGGTACACCGGGGAGCTGTTTTTT.

This rearrangement joins TRBV5-1 to TRBJ1-1; 8 bases map to TRBD1. From germline, CDR1 is SGHRS and CDR2 YFSETQ. The trim removed 0 bases at V and 2 bases at J, leaving 3 bases unmatched. There are 15 residues in the CDR3. CDR3 DNA: TGCGCCAGCAGCTTGGAGGACAGGGAAAACACTGAAGCTTTCTTT. It encodes CASSLEDRENTEAFF.

The chain uses TRBV10-3 and TRBJ1-5; possibly TRBD1 for D (5 bases). Germline assignment: CDR1 ENHRY and CDR2 SYGVKD. The length of the CDR3 is 14 residues. V dropped 2 bases and J dropped 2 bases, with 7 bases sitting between them. CDR3 in DNA: TGTGCCATCAGTGAGCTACAGGGCAATCAGCCCCAGCATTTT. Protein: CAISELQGNQPQHF.

The chain couples TRBV27 to TRBJ2-7; TRBD1 might be the D (6 bases). CDR3 length equals 15 residues. Germline V gene sequence: CDR1 MNHEY, CDR2 SMNVEV (reference sequence). V was trimmed by 6 bases and J by 2 bases, leaving 17 bases between them. In nucleotides, the CDR3 is TGTGCCAGCAGCCCGGGGACGGACAGTACCTACGAGCAGTACTTC. As protein: CASSPGTDSTYEQYF.

This clone was observed a handful of times. The CDR3 here is CASSASGTGVEKLFF. The CDR3 DNA is TGTGCCAGCAGCGCCTCCGGGACAGGGGTAGAAAAACTGTTTTTT. The chain uses TRBV27 and TRBJ1-4; 10 bases are shared with TRBD1. Per germline, CDR1 MNHEY and CDR2 SMNVEV (reference sequence). V gave up 6 bases and J gave up 8 bases; unmatched junction bases: 9. The CDR3 is 15 residues long.

V is TRBV28 and J is TRBJ2-7; D is undetermined. Trimming took 3 bases from V and 5 from J, leaving 17 bases between them. This CDR3 has 15 residues. From germline, CDR1 is MDHEN and CDR2 SYDVKM. The CDR3 loop is CASSFPRLLAHEQYF. CDR3 DNA: TGTGCCAGCAGTTTCCCCCGACTTTTAGCCCACGAGCAGTACTTC.

CDR3 sequence: CAWGQRGYTF. Written as DNA, the CDR3 is TGTGCCTGGGGACAGCGGGGCTACACCTTC. The genes are TRBV30 and TRBJ1-2; possibly TRBD1 for D (6 bases). The germline V and J ends were trimmed by 5 bases and 8 bases, with 9 bases remaining between them. CDR1 is GTSNPN and CDR2 is SVGIG in the germline V gene (reference sequence). The CDR3 contains 10 residues. Looking up the rest from reference TRBV30 and TRBJ1-2 gives the full variable domain: SQTIHQWPATLVQPVGSPLSLECTVEGTSNPNLYWYRQAAGRGLQLLFYSVGIGQISSEVPQNLSASRPQDRQFILSSKKLLLSDSGFYLCAWGQRGYTFGSGTRLTVV.

This clone was detected once. This sequence joins TRBV9 and TRBJ2-7; no reliable D call. The V gene's germline CDR1 is SGDLS and CDR2 YYNGEE. V was shortened by 4 bases and J by 2 bases, with 13 bases between the two germline ends. This CDR3 contains 14 residues. CDR3 sequence reads: CASSPFEEPYEQYF. The CDR3 nucleotides read TGTGCCAGCAGCCCTTTTGAGGAACCCTACGAGCAGTACTTC.

This clone came up once. The chain carries TRBV10-3 and TRBJ2-3, with a weak D call TRBD1 (7 bases). The CDR3 spans 15 residues. Germline CDR1 ENHRY, CDR2 SYGVKD. Between the trimmed V and J ends, which lost 0 bases and 4 bases, there was a span of 11 bases. CDR3 in amino acids: CAISESSRGADTQYF. In DNA form, the CDR3 reads TGTGCCATCAGTGAGTCGTCCAGGGGGGCAGATACGCAGTATTTT.

This chain joins TRBV6-5 and TRBJ2-1, with 11 bases that match TRBD2. The CDR3 is made up of 14 amino acids. Germline loops: CDR1 MNHEY, CDR2 SVGAGI. The V gene end was trimmed by 6 bases and the J gene end by 10 bases; junction bases not matched to a gene: 8. The CDR3 reads CASRTGGLAEEQFF. DNA for the CDR3: TGTGCCAGCAGAACGGGGGGACTAGCGGAAGAGCAGTTCTTC.